One T cell receptor beta chain is described in this entry. Its antigen is undetermined. J was trimmed by 5 bases and V by 5 bases; bases with no gene match: 1. Germline V gene lookup returns CDR1 SQVTM and CDR2 ANQGSEA. This CDR3 has 11 residues. In the PCR, 60 Vbeta and 13 Jbeta primers were used. The assay was immunoSEQ multiplex PCR, and TCRdb's table has in-frame clones only and misses some. Of about 160,000 clones in the sample, around three quarters are singletons; the top ten hold 3.5% to 4.5%. This sample is part of a study of cytomegalovirus exposure and HLA in healthy donors. Overall study findings and caveats: Among the sequence variants, a highly shared cluster was likely an artifact of sequencing. Later work found most CMV-associated TCR beta chains apparently HLA-restricted.

Sequencing was carried out using PBMCs. The chain couples TRBV29-1 to TRBJ2-5; TRBD1 matches 8 bases. The receptor was isolated from a man aged 25 to 45 in good health and CMV-seropositive. The CDR3 coding sequence is TGCAGCGTTCAGGGGGCTGAGACCCAGTACTTC. Translating gives CSVQGAETQYF.